This T cell receptor beta chain is from a study of T-cell memory formation after mild COVID-19. Study-wide background: The two donors had largely donor-specific TCR clusters. Study-level points and caveats: The study detected some responding clones in pre-infection memory, suggesting cross-reactive memory joined. CD4/CD8 balance held among clones contracting day 15 to 85, and later expanders leaned CD4+.

This clonotype was counted between two and nine times. What it recognizes is unknown. MiXCR, run by TCRdb on the 5' RACE reads, gives a single entry per CDR3 protein. Here the sample spans about 350,000 distinct CDR3 sequences, 14% being singletons. Germline-derived CDR1 and CDR2 are DFQATT and SNEGSKA (reference sequence). Trimming cost V 3 bases and J 0 bases, with 12 bases left between them. CDR3 length: 15 residues. Sequencing used PBMCs or a T cell subset sorted from them (not recorded which). The origin of this receptor is a man younger than 35 who had mild COVID-19 (a few samples of this study predate the infection). Cell type and time point are not known. The V and J genes are TRBV20-1 and TRBJ1-5, with a tentative D call TRBD1 (5 bases). Here the CDR3 reads CSARRGSYSNQPQHF. CDR3 DNA: TGCAGTGCTAGGCGGGGGTCTTATAGCAATCAGCCCCAGCATTTT.